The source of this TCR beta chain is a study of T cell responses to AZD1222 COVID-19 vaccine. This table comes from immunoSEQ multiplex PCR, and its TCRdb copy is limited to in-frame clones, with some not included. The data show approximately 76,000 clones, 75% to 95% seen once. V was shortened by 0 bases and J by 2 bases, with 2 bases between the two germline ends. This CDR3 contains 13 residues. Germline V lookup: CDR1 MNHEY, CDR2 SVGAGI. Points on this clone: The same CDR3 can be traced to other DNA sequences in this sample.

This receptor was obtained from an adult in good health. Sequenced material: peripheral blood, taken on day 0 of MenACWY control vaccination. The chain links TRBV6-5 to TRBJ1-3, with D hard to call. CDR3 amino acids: CASSYSAGNTIYF. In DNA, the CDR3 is TGTGCCAGCAGTTACTCAGCTGGAAACACCATATATTTT.